Shown below are 26 T cell receptor beta chains from a single sample sequenced in a study of blood T cell repertoires in COVID-19. Assay: immunoSEQ multiplex PCR; the TCRdb copy retains only in-frame clones and omits some. The sample contains about 78,000 clones, around 91% of which appear only once. The sequencing input was peripheral blood. These receptors originate from a woman aged 50 to 60 in a cohort sampled during active COVID-19.

This chain uses TRBV24-1 with TRBJ2-1, with TRBD1 as a possible D gene (6 bases). CDR3 length: 17 amino acids. Trimming removed 2 bases at V and 0 bases at J, with 13 bases between. In germline, CDR1 is KGHDR, CDR2 SFDVKD. The CDR3 bases are TGTGCCACCAGTGATTCCGGACAGTCGAGCTCCTACAATGAGCAGTTCTTC. Translated, it gives CATSDSGQSSSYNEQFF.

The chain links TRBV19 to TRBJ2-1; no clear D gene. The CDR3 runs 12 residues. With 3 bases removed from V and 5 bases from J, the gap between germline ends came to 5 bases. From germline, CDR1 is LNHDA and CDR2 SQIVND (reference sequence). CDR3 in DNA: TGTGCCAGTAGTATTATTGACAATGAGCAGTTCTTC. Protein sequence: CASSIIDNEQFF. Filled out from reference TRBV19 and TRBJ2-1, the complete variable domain reads DGGITQSPKYLFRKEGQNVTLSCEQNLNHDAMYWYRQDPGQGLRLIYYSQIVNDFQKGDIAEGYSVSREKKESFPLTVTSAQKNPTAFYLCASSIIDNEQFFGPGTRLTVL.

This sequence joins TRBV6-5 and TRBJ2-7; a possible D gene is TRBD1 (6 bases). Deletions cut 6 bases from V and 3 bases from J, with 15 bases between. The CDR3 is 14 residues long. The germline CDR1 and CDR2 sequences are MNHEY and SVGAGI. DNA for the CDR3: TGTGCCAGCAGGTTAACAGGGAACGGCTACGAGCAGTACTTC. This codes for CASRLTGNGYEQYF.

This sequence joins TRBV11-2 and TRBJ2-4; TRBD2 agrees at 7 bases. Germline CDR1 and CDR2: SGHAT and FQNNGV. The CDR3 is made up of 14 amino acids. V shed 5 bases, J shed 7 bases, and the junction held 8 bases outside the gene matches. The CDR3 is CASSPGGRGNIQYF. The CDR3 DNA reads as TGTGCCAGCAGCCCTGGGGGGAGGGGCAACATTCAGTACTTC.

The chain couples TRBV5-1 to TRBJ1-2; TRBD1 matches 7 bases. The trim removed 4 bases at V and 2 bases at J, leaving 5 bases unmatched. Per the germline V gene, CDR1 is SGHRS and CDR2 is YFSETQ. This CDR3 spans 14 amino acids. CDR3 nucleotides: TGCGCCAGCAGCCAAAGACAGGGAAACTATGGCTACACCTTC. It translates to CASSQRQGNYGYTF.

The DNA of the CDR3 is TGTGCCAGCACTATTGACAGGGGTGGGAATGGCTACACCTTC. Amino acid sequence: CASTIDRGGNGYTF. The chain uses TRBV6-5 and TRBJ1-2, with TRBD1 identical over 8 bases. CDR3 size: 14 residues. J was trimmed by 6 bases and V by 7 bases; bases with no gene match: 10. Germline CDR1 and CDR2: MNHEY and SVGAGI.

V is TRBV28 and J is TRBJ2-7; TRBD1 agrees at 7 bases. The trim removed 8 bases at V and 3 bases at J, leaving 10 bases unmatched. This CDR3 has 14 residues. Per the germline V gene, CDR1 is MDHEN and CDR2 is SYDVKM. The chain's CDR3 is CASFPNRGIYEQYF. DNA of the CDR3: TGTGCCAGCTTTCCGAACAGGGGAATCTACGAGCAGTACTTC. Combining the CDR3 with reference TRBV28 and TRBJ2-7 gives the whole variable domain DVKVTQSSRYLVKRTGEKVFLECVQDMDHENMFWYRQDPGLGLRLIYFSYDVKMKEKGDIPEGYSVSREKKERFSLILESASTNQTSMYLCASFPNRGIYEQYFGPGTRLTVT.

A word on this clone: Its ends do not fully match the called genes, so a read error is possible. The gene calls are TRBV18 and TRBJ2-7; 10 bases agree with TRBD1. The germline CDR1 and CDR2 sequences are KGHSH and LQKENI. The length of the CDR3 is 15 residues. The CDR3 here is CASSSPGQGAYEQYF. The CDR3 DNA reads TGTGCCAGCTCATCACCCGGACAGGGGGCCTACGAGCAGTACTTC.

The chain carries TRBV7-9 and TRBJ2-1, with D perhaps matching TRBD1 (5 bases). This CDR3 has 15 amino acids. The germline V gene encodes CDR1 SEHNR and CDR2 FQNEAQ (reference sequence). V lost 4 bases to trimming and J lost 5 bases, with 15 bases between them. CDR3: CASSWGSTTDNEQFF. CDR3 bases: TGTGCCAGCAGCTGGGGCTCCACAACGGACAATGAGCAGTTCTTC. Supplemented by reference TRBV7-9 and TRBJ2-1, the full variable domain reads DTGVSQNPRHKITKRGQNVTFRCDPISEHNRLYWYRQTLGQGPEFLTYFQNEAQLEKSRLLSDRFSAERPKGSFSTLEIQRTEQGDSAMYLCASSWGSTTDNEQFFGPGTRLTVL.

The rearrangement uses TRBV5-1 and TRBJ2-3; weak D call: TRBD2 (6 bases). This CDR3 spans 16 amino acids. From germline, CDR1 is SGHRS and CDR2 YFSETQ. V was clipped by 3 bases and J by 5 bases, with 19 bases between them. The CDR3 loop reads CASSSLEVSGLDTQYF. In DNA, the CDR3 is TGCGCCAGCAGCTCCCTAGAAGTGAGCGGGCTAGATACGCAGTATTTT.

The gene calls are TRBV28 and TRBJ1-2; no clear D gene. The CDR3 is made up of 13 amino acids. CDR1 and CDR2 from the germline V gene are MDHEN and SYDVKM. The V and J ends lost 5 bases and 5 bases respectively, with 12 bases between them. The CDR3 region has the DNA TGTGCCAGCAGTCTGGGCAGTGATTATGGCTACACCTTC. Translated: CASSLGSDYGYTF.

The gene calls are TRBV28 and TRBJ2-3, with 8 bases fitting TRBD1. The germline gives CDR1 MDHEN, CDR2 SYDVKM. V lost 5 bases to trimming and J lost 4 bases; unmatched junction nucleotides: 2. The CDR3 contains 13 residues. CDR3 nucleotide sequence: TGTGCCAGCAGTCGACAGGGGTCAGATACGCAGTATTTT. It codes for CASSRQGSDTQYF.

This clone has just one count. The V gene is TRBV7-8, the J gene TRBJ1-5; 8 nucleotides match TRBD1. The CDR3 totals 17 residues. Unmatched junction bases numbered 8, after V lost 4 bases and J lost 0 bases. Germline V CDR1 and CDR2: SGHVS, FQNEAQ. CDR3 sequence (DNA): TGTGCCAGCAGCTCCGGGACAGGCCAATATAGCAATCAGCCCCAGCATTTT. Protein product: CASSSGTGQYSNQPQHF.

The chain uses TRBV7-2 and TRBJ2-1, with 11 bases identical to TRBD1. Unmatched junction bases numbered 2, after V lost 5 bases and J lost 8 bases. The length of the CDR3 is 13 residues. Germline loops: CDR1 SGHTA, CDR2 FQGNSA. In DNA, the CDR3 is TGTGCCAGCAGCACGGGACAGGGGGATGAGCAGTTCTTC. It codes for CASSTGQGDEQFF.

The J gene is TRBJ1-2, the V gene TRBV30; D not certain. The CDR3 has 15 amino acids. Germline assignment: CDR1 GTSNPN and CDR2 SVGIG (reference sequence). Deletions cut 2 bases from V and 5 bases from J, with 18 bases between. The CDR3: CAWSNPSGVKYGYTF. CDR3 in DNA: TGTGCCTGGAGTAACCCCTCCGGGGTGAAATATGGCTACACCTTC. Supplemented by reference TRBV30 and TRBJ1-2, the full variable domain reads SQTIHQWPATLVQPVGSPLSLECTVEGTSNPNLYWYRQAAGRGLQLLFYSVGIGQISSEVPQNLSASRPQDRQFILSSKKLLLSDSGFYLCAWSNPSGVKYGYTFGSGTRLTVV.

The chain is built from TRBV11-3 and TRBJ2-3, with 10 bases matching TRBD2. V was pared by 5 bases and J by 5 bases, with 7 bases of the junction left unmatched. Germline V gives CDR1 SGHNT, CDR2 YENEEA. The CDR3 has 15 residues. As DNA, the CDR3 is TGTGCCAGCAGCCCCTCTTTAGCGGGGGGAGATACGCAGTATTTT. Translated, it gives CASSPSLAGGDTQYF.

V usage is TRBV4-2 and J usage is TRBJ2-5; TRBD2 aligns across 7 bases. This CDR3 has 13 residues. Unmatched junction bases numbered 0, after V lost 1 base and J lost 4 bases. Germline assignment: CDR1 LGHNA and CDR2 YNFKEQ. The CDR3 protein is CASSQGLAETQYF. CDR3 coding DNA: TGTGCCAGCAGCCAAGGACTAGCAGAGACCCAGTACTTC.

The chain joins TRBV28 to TRBJ2-6; 9 bases match TRBD1. The junction had 15 bases not matched to a gene; V was cut back by 4 bases and J by 2 bases. Germline CDR1 MDHEN, CDR2 SYDVKM. The CDR3 is 20 amino acids. This chain's CDR3 is CASSSPIYRDRDTGANVLTF. In DNA form, the CDR3 reads TGTGCCAGCAGTTCACCGATTTACCGGGACAGGGACACTGGGGCCAACGTCCTGACTTTC.

Only a few counts were recorded for this clone. The chain carries TRBV4-1 and TRBJ1-5; tentatively, D is TRBD1 (6 bases). Trimming removed 6 bases from V and 9 bases from J, with 21 bases in between. The CDR3 has 15 amino acids. The germline gives CDR1 MGHRA, CDR2 YSYEKL. The CDR3 DNA sequence: TGCGCCAGCAGTCCAGATACAGGGAGAAGCCGGCCCCAGCATTTT. Translating gives CASSPDTGRSRPQHF.

The chain has TRBV28 and TRBJ1-1; unclear D gene. Looked up from germline, CDR1 is MDHEN and CDR2 is SYDVKM. CDR3 size: 14 residues. With 6 bases removed from V and 0 bases from J, the gap between germline ends came to 11 bases. CDR3 nucleotides: TGTGCCAGCAGCTCTCCTTCCCTGAACACTGAAGCTTTCTTT. Amino acids: CASSSPSLNTEAFF.

V and J are TRBV18 and TRBJ1-4, with TRBD1 as a possible D gene (5 bases). The V end was cut by 4 bases, the J end by 4 bases, with 13 bases between. The CDR3 runs to 15 residues. Per germline, CDR1 KGHSH and CDR2 LQKENI. CDR3 DNA sequence: TGTGCCAGCTCACGCGGCGGGGCGTATAATGAAAAACTGTTTTTT. Translated, it gives CASSRGGAYNEKLFF.

V is TRBV7-9 and J is TRBJ1-1; no definite D call. Germline-derived CDR1 and CDR2 are SEHNR and FQNEAQ (reference sequence). V shed 3 bases and J shed 1 base, with 6 bases lying between them. The CDR3 is 13 amino acids. The CDR3 loop reads CASSFQWNTEAFF. CDR3 bases: TGTGCCAGCAGCTTCCAGTGGAACACTGAAGCTTTCTTT.

The chain couples TRBV6-5 to TRBJ2-1; no firm D call. The germline CDR1 and CDR2 sequences are MNHEY and SVGAGI. The V and J ends lost 6 bases and 9 bases respectively, with 12 bases between them. The CDR3 covers 12 residues. The CDR3 spells CASRSTYGEQFF. The CDR3, as DNA: TGTGCCAGCAGAAGTACTTACGGTGAGCAGTTCTTC.

The V gene is TRBV6-5, the J gene TRBJ2-2; the D is unclear. Per germline, CDR1 MNHEY and CDR2 SVGAGI. V was trimmed by 2 bases and J by 1 base, leaving 8 bases between them. CDR3 size: 15 residues. The DNA of the CDR3 is TGTGCCAGCAGTTACCGGCTAGGGAACACCGGGGAGCTGTTTTTT. It codes for CASSYRLGNTGELFF.

This chain joins TRBV5-1 and TRBJ2-5; 7 bases agree with TRBD1. V lost 10 bases, J lost 3 bases, and 12 bases stayed unmatched. The CDR3 length is 14 residues. Germline CDR1 reads SGHRS; CDR2 reads YFSETQ. CDR3 sequence (DNA): TGCGCCTCTCAGACGGGACAGCAAGAAGAGACCCAGTACTTC. Translating gives CASQTGQQEETQYF.

CDR3 coding DNA: TGTGCCAGCAGCTCCCAAAGCGGGAGGGCCCTCGAGCAGTACTTC. This sequence encodes CASSSQSGRALEQYF. The rearrangement uses TRBV7-9 and TRBJ2-7; TRBD2 agrees at 10 bases. V dropped 4 bases and J dropped 6; count of bases not matched to a gene: 9. Germline V gene lookup returns CDR1 SEHNR and CDR2 FQNEAQ (reference sequence). CDR3 size: 15 residues.